This TCR beta chain was recorded in a study of T cells in tumors after PD-1 blockade. Study-wide context: Patients had no prior checkpoint blockade, systemic immunosuppressants, or anti-cancer therapy within 4 weeks. Either cemiplimab 350 mg every 2 weeks or pembrolizumab 200 mg every 3 weeks was given. A subset received ongoing vismodegib 150 mg daily alongside anti-PD-1 therapy.

Input was roughly 616 ng to 6,500 ng of genomic DNA from tumor or blood. Sequencing was performed with immunoSEQ multiplex PCR; in TCRdb, only in-frame clones are kept and a portion is missing. The profile shows about 60,000 clones, approximately 74% of them singletons. The CDR3 length is 15 residues. The V gene end was trimmed by 6 bases and the J gene end by 4 bases; junction bases not matched to a gene: 7. Germline V lookup: CDR1 MDHEN, CDR2 SYDVKM. The sample was PBMCs, taken after anti-PD-1 treatment. The TCR comes from a human donor with basal cell carcinoma. The chain has TRBV28 and TRBJ1-3, with 9 bases identical to TRBD1. The CDR3 protein is CASSLTGGKGNTIYF. The CDR3 coding sequence is TGTGCCAGCAGCCTAACAGGGGGCAAGGGAAACACCATATATTTT.